The clone carrying this TCR beta chain occurred once. Its matching antigen is unknown. These data come from a study of T cell responses to AZD1222 COVID-19 vaccine. Study results and caveats: After two AZD1222 doses, spike-specific TCR breadth and depth rose versus day 0.

Assay used: immunoSEQ multiplex PCR; TCRdb lists only in-frame clones, some missing. The sample has 150,000 or so clones, more than 90% seen once; the top ten hold around 1.5%. The CDR3 sequence is 15 residues long. Germline V gives CDR1 LNHDA, CDR2 SQIVND (reference sequence). V was pared by 3 bases and J by 0 bases, with 3 bases of the junction left unmatched. The chain uses TRBV19 and TRBJ2-7, with TRBD2 identical over 9 bases. The receptor was derived from an adult who received the AZD1222 COVID-19 vaccine. The sample here was peripheral blood, taken 28 days after the second AZD1222 dose. In DNA form, the CDR3 reads TGTGCCAGTAGTATGACTAGCGGTAGCTCCTACGAGCAGTACTTC. Protein: CASSMTSGSSYEQYF.